Included here is one T cell receptor beta chain sequence, with context. The method was immunoSEQ multiplex PCR; TCRdb's version includes in-frame clones alone and lacks a portion of them. The sample lists 74,000 or so clones, just over 90% occurring once. This entry comes from a study of technical replicates of blood from a handful of donors. The germline V gene has CDR1 MNHNS and CDR2 SASEGT. Trimming removed 2 bases at V and 9 bases at J, with 4 bases between. The CDR3 totals 11 residues. This chain uses TRBV6-1 with TRBJ1-4; D remains unclear. The specimen sequenced was T cells isolated from PBMCs. This clonotype originated in a human donor in good health. CDR3 sequence: CASSELQKLFF. CDR3 in DNA: TGTGCCAGCAGTGAACTTCAAAAACTGTTTTTT.